This T cell receptor beta chain appears in the sequencing data of a study of blood T cell repertoires in COVID-19. Study in general: From the United States, Italy and Spain came samples of acute and convalescent COVID-19.

The repertoire was sequenced with immunoSEQ multiplex PCR; TCRdb's copy has only in-frame clones and lacks some. Among roughly 86,000 clones, around three quarters were seen once, and the ten largest hold roughly 8.6%. The germline V gene encodes CDR1 SGDLS and CDR2 YYNGEE. The CDR3 has 15 residues. V lost 0 bases and J 2 bases, leaving 6 bases between the germline ends. The chain recombines TRBV9 with TRBJ2-6; weak D call: TRBD2 (6 bases). The specimen sequenced was peripheral blood. This receptor was taken from a man between 45 and 60 years old who had recovered from COVID-19. The CDR3 is CASSVGRAGANVLTF. The CDR3, as DNA: TGTGCCAGCAGCGTAGGGAGGGCTGGGGCCAACGTCCTGACTTTC.